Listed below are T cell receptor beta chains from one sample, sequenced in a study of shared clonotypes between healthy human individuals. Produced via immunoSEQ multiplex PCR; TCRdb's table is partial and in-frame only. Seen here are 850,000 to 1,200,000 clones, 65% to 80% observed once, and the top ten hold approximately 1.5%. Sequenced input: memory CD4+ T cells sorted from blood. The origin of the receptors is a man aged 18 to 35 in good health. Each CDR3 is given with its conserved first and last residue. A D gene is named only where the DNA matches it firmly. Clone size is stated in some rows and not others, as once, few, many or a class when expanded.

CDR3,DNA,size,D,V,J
CASSSPGTSGETQYF,TGTGCCAGTAGTTCTCCCGGGACTAGCGGAGAGACCCAGTACTTC,-,TRBD2,TRBV19,TRBJ2-5
CASSFGGGSYGYTF,TGCGCCAGCAGCTTCGGAGGGGGATCTTATGGCTACACCTTC,-,-,TRBV5-1,TRBJ1-2
CASGGDHNYGYTF,TGTGCCTCAGGGGGGGACCACAACTATGGCTACACCTTC,-,TRBD1,TRBV30,TRBJ1-2
CASRRDGSGANVLTF,TGCGCCAGCAGACGAGACGGCTCTGGGGCCAACGTCCTGACTTTC,once,-,TRBV5-1,TRBJ2-6
CASSVGTVGSGANVLTF,TGCGCCAGCAGCGTCGGGACAGTTGGATCTGGGGCCAACGTCCTGACTTTC,-,TRBD1,TRBV4-1,TRBJ2-6
CASSKGLADYEQYF,TGTGCTAGCAGCAAGGGACTAGCGGACTACGAGCAGTACTTC,-,TRBD2,TRBV7-7,TRBJ2-7
CASSLDRGRSPLHF,TGTGCCAGCAGCTTAGACAGGGGTCGTTCACCCCTCCACTTT,-,TRBD1,TRBV7-8,TRBJ1-6
CASRGQGWSNEKLFF,TGCGCCAGCAGGGGACAGGGATGGTCTAATGAAAAACTGTTTTTT,-,TRBD1,TRBV10-1,TRBJ1-4
CASSGQAYGYTF,TGTGCCAGCAGCGGTCAAGCCTATGGCTACACCTTC,-,-,TRBV6-4,TRBJ1-2
CASSDWGKVANEQYF,TGCGCCAGCAGTGATTGGGGGAAGGTAGCGAACGAGCAGTACTTC,-,-,TRBV10-2,TRBJ2-7
CASSLGDRTFEKLFF,TGTGCCAGCAGCTTAGGGGACAGGACGTTTGAAAAACTGTTTTTT,-,TRBD1,TRBV11-2,TRBJ1-4
CATSRSRTGGVEQFF,TGTGCCACCAGCAGATCGAGGACGGGTGGTGTTGAGCAGTTCTTC,few,-,TRBV15,TRBJ2-1
CASSVASGPSYEQYF,TGTGCCAGCAGCGTTGCCAGCGGGCCATCCTACGAGCAGTACTTC,-,-,TRBV9,TRBJ2-7
CASSEDIYTGELFF,TGTGCCAGCAGTGAGGACATATACACCGGGGAGCTGTTTTTT,-,-,TRBV6-4,TRBJ2-2
CASSGGSGDTQYF,TGTGCCAGCAGCGGGGGGTCTGGGGATACGCAGTATTTT,-,-,TRBV11-3,TRBJ2-3
CASSLDGSGNQPQHF,TGCGCCAGCAGCTTGGACGGGAGCGGCAATCAGCCCCAGCATTTT,few,-,TRBV5-1,TRBJ1-5
CASSLVFTGEIYNEQFF,TGCGCCAGCAGCTTGGTCTTTACGGGGGAAATTTACAATGAGCAGTTCTTC,-,-,TRBV5-1,TRBJ2-1
CASSLGWGFNQPQHF,TGTGCCAGCAGCCTGGGTTGGGGGTTCAATCAGCCCCAGCATTTT,few,-,TRBV7-2,TRBJ1-5
CASSYPGTNAEQYF,TGTGCCAGCAGTTACCCCGGGACTAATGCCGAGCAGTACTTC,few,TRBD2,TRBV6-5,TRBJ2-7
CASSVYGGEQFF,TGTGCCAGCAGCGTATACGGGGGAGAGCAGTTCTTC,-,-,TRBV9,TRBJ2-1